Shown below are 10 T cell receptor beta chains from a single sample sequenced in a study of shared clonotypes between healthy human individuals. Naive CD8 cells were CD45RO-negative, positively selected for CCR7, excluding terminally differentiated effector memory CD45RA+ cells. Only in-frame clones appear in the TCRdb table, and some are missing; sequencing was by immunoSEQ multiplex PCR. The table has about 680,000 clones, roughly nine tenths seen once. Sequencing was carried out using naive CD8+ T cells sorted from blood. These receptors were collected from a man aged 30-40 years in good health.

This clone was picked up one time. The chain uses TRBV4-1 and TRBJ2-7; 12 bases map to TRBD2. Germline CDR1 MGHRA, CDR2 YSYEKL. Losses at the gene ends were 4 bases for V and 4 bases for J; bases not matched to a gene: 5. This CDR3 has 15 residues. The CDR3 spells CASSLGLAGSYEQYF. The CDR3 DNA is TGCGCCAGCAGCCTCGGACTAGCGGGATCATACGAGCAGTACTTC.

The chain links TRBV27 to TRBJ2-3; 12 positions agree with TRBD1. Germline V gives CDR1 MNHEY, CDR2 SMNVEV (reference sequence). The J segment lost 9 bases and the V segment lost 6 bases, leaving 4 bases of the junction unmatched. This CDR3 region has 13 residues. CDR3 sequence (DNA): TGTGCCAGCAGCCCGGGACAGGGGGCCACGCAGTATTTT. This translates into CASSPGQGATQYF.

V gene TRBV28 combines with J gene TRBJ2-2; no clear D gene. Deletions cut 2 bases from V and 7 bases from J, with 11 bases between. The CDR3 sequence is 14 residues long. Looked up from germline, CDR1 is MDHEN and CDR2 is SYDVKM. As DNA, the CDR3 is TGTGCCAGCAGTTTAGAGACGAATTACGGGGAGCTGTTTTTT. Its translation: CASSLETNYGELFF.

This rearrangement joins TRBV10-2 to TRBJ2-7; 7 bases are shared with TRBD2. The V gene end was trimmed by 6 bases and the J gene end by 2 bases; junction bases not matched to a gene: 7. Germline V gene sequence: CDR1 WSHSY, CDR2 SAAADI. The length of the CDR3 is 14 residues. The CDR3 DNA is TGCGCCAGCAGGGGACTAAATCTGGCCTACGAGCAGTACTTC. Amino acids: CASRGLNLAYEQYF.

V usage is TRBV27 and J usage is TRBJ2-1; D may correspond to TRBD1 or TRBD2 (5 bases each). The CDR3 extends over 15 amino acids. V lost 3 bases to trimming and J lost 0 bases, with 9 bases between them. Germline lookup yields CDR1 MNHEY and CDR2 SMNVEV (reference sequence). CDR3 DNA: TGTGCCAGCAGTTTTGGGGCGGGCTCCTACAATGAGCAGTTCTTC. It translates to CASSFGAGSYNEQFF.

The V and J genes are TRBV6-5 and TRBJ1-2; no reliable D call. V gave up 5 bases and J gave up 7 bases, with 11 bases separating them. The CDR3 has 12 residues. From germline, CDR1 is MNHEY and CDR2 SVGAGI. This CDR3 is CASSAVPSGYTF. In DNA form, the CDR3 reads TGTGCCAGCAGTGCCGTCCCTAGTGGCTACACCTTC.

This clone was seen ten or more times. The rearrangement uses TRBV6-1 and TRBJ2-1; D possibly corresponds to TRBD2 (6 bases). There are 15 residues in the CDR3. Trimming stripped 0 bases from V and 0 bases from J, with 6 bases between. CDR1 is MNHNS, CDR2 SASEGT, per germline. The CDR3 DNA reads TGTGCCAGCAGTGAAGCGGGAGGCTCCTACAATGAGCAGTTCTTC. It codes for CASSEAGGSYNEQFF.

This clone was observed once. V is TRBV27 and J is TRBJ2-1; D perhaps matches TRBD1 (6 bases). The CDR3 is made up of 13 amino acids. V was pared by 5 bases and J by 6 bases, with 11 bases between. In germline, CDR1 is MNHEY, CDR2 SMNVEV (reference sequence). CDR3 coding DNA: TGTGCCAGCAGTGTGGACAGTTTCAATGAGCAGTTCTTC. This gives the protein CASSVDSFNEQFF.

This chain connects TRBV7-9 to TRBJ2-1; D gene unclear. V shed 5 bases and J shed 7 bases, with 12 bases lying between them. The CDR3 sequence is 13 residues long. The germline V gene has CDR1 SEHNR and CDR2 FQNEAQ (reference sequence). The CDR3 DNA follows: TGTGCCAGCAGCGGGTTGGGCGAGAATGAGCAGTTCTTC. It is translated as CASSGLGENEQFF. Full variable domain (rest looked up from reference TRBV7-9 and TRBJ2-1): DTGVSQNPRHKITKRGQNVTFRCDPISEHNRLYWYRQTLGQGPEFLTYFQNEAQLEKSRLLSDRFSAERPKGSFSTLEIQRTEQGDSAMYLCASSGLGENEQFFGPGTRLTVL.

This clone appeared once. The rearrangement joins TRBV4-1 to TRBJ1-2; D is unresolved. Germline assignment: CDR1 MGHRA and CDR2 YSYEKL. V lost 3 bases and J 0 bases, leaving 8 bases between the germline ends. The CDR3 consists of 14 residues. This chain's CDR3 is CASSHDTANYGYTF. The CDR3 DNA reads TGCGCCAGCAGCCATGACACAGCTAACTATGGCTACACCTTC.